Given below is one TCR beta chain in context. Germline V lookup: CDR1 SNHLY, CDR2 FYNNEI. Unmatched junction bases numbered 8, after V lost 6 bases and J lost 2 bases. The CDR3 loop spans 15 amino acids. Generated by immunoSEQ multiplex PCR, the TCRdb table keeps only in-frame clones and is missing some. The table records some 2,400,000 clones, approximately 95% of them present only once. This entry is derived from a study of shared clonotypes between healthy human individuals. Material for sequencing was naive CD4+ T cells sorted from blood. Specified subset: CD45RA+ positively selected. The chain is built from TRBV2 and TRBJ2-3, with 7 bases identical to TRBD1. The TCR was taken from a man aged 18-30 years in good health. CDR3 bases: TGTGCCAGCAGGGGCAGGGGGAGACCCACAGATACGCAGTATTTT. Residues: CASRGRGRPTDTQYF. Looking up the rest from reference TRBV2 and TRBJ2-3 gives the full variable domain: EPEVTQTPSHQVTQMGQEVILRCVPISNHLYFYWYRQILGQKVEFLVSFYNNEISEKSEIFDDQFSVERPDGSNFTLKIRSTKLEDSAMYFCASRGRGRPTDTQYFGPGTRLTVL.